This is a list of T cell receptor beta chains from one sample in a study of T cells after posttransplantation cyclophosphamide. TCRdb keeps only in-frame clones here, not all; method: immunoSEQ multiplex PCR. This repertoire lists approximately 26,000 clones without singletons; 4% to 5.5% sits in the top ten. The sequencing input was PBMCs. The receptors originated from a woman between 45 and 60 years old in good health, CMV-negative, and a related stem cell transplant donor. CDR3s include the opening cysteine and the closing phenylalanine or tryptophan. A D gene is named only where the DNA matches it firmly. Clone size is given for some rows only: seen once, a few or many times, or a class if the clone is expanded.

size: -
J: TRBJ2-7
V: TRBV9
D: TRBD1
CDR3: CASSVGHRGGEQYF
DNA: TGTGCCAGCAGCGTAGGGCACAGGGGTGGCGAGCAGTACTTC

size: many
J: TRBJ1-1
V: TRBV27
D: TRBD1
CDR3: CASSPQQGMNTEAFF
DNA: TGTGCCAGCAGTCCGCAACAGGGGATGAACACTGAAGCTTTCTTT

size: many
J: TRBJ2-7
V: TRBV2
D: TRBD1
CDR3: CASTSDRTYEQYF
DNA: TGTGCCAGCACTTCGGACAGGACCTACGAGCAGTACTTC

size: few
J: TRBJ2-7
V: TRBV9
D: -
CDR3: CASGPRGMGEQYF
DNA: TGTGCCAGCGGCCCTAGAGGGATGGGCGAGCAGTACTTC

size: many
J: TRBJ2-5
V: TRBV7-6
D: TRBD2
CDR3: CASSPRSSGMQETQYF
DNA: TGTGCCAGCAGCCCGAGATCCAGCGGGATGCAAGAGACCCAGTACTTC

size: many
J: TRBJ1-5
V: TRBV6-4
D: -
CDR3: CASSPQGSNQPQHF
DNA: TGTGCCAGCAGTCCTCAGGGTAGCAATCAGCCCCAGCATTTT

size: many
J: TRBJ2-5
V: TRBV7-3
D: TRBD2
CDR3: CASSEIGLAGVETQYF
DNA: TGTGCCAGCAGCGAGATCGGACTAGCGGGAGTGGAGACCCAGTACTTC

size: many
J: TRBJ2-5
V: TRBV11-2
D: -
CDR3: CASSLGTKQQETQYF
DNA: TGTGCCAGCAGCTTAGGCACCAAACAACAAGAGACCCAGTACTTC

size: many
J: TRBJ2-7
V: TRBV11-3
D: -
CDR3: CATRAQGPNPTPEAYEQYF
DNA: TGTGCCACCAGGGCCCAGGGTCCGAACCCAACTCCCGAAGCCTACGAGCAGTACTTC

size: many
J: TRBJ1-2
V: TRBV5-1
D: TRBD1
CDR3: CASSFDRVWNGYTF
DNA: TGCGCCAGCAGCTTTGACAGGGTCTGGAATGGCTACACCTTC

size: many
J: TRBJ2-6
V: TRBV5-1
D: -
CDR3: CASSLDRAGANVLTF
DNA: TGCGCCAGCAGCTTGGACAGGGCTGGGGCCAACGTCCTGACTTTC

size: many
J: TRBJ2-1
V: TRBV19
D: TRBD2
CDR3: CASSTQAGGQVEQFF
DNA: TGTGCCAGTAGTACCCAAGCGGGGGGGCAGGTTGAGCAGTTCTTC

size: many
J: TRBJ2-7
V: TRBV4-2
D: TRBD2
CDR3: CASSGTSGRDPDEQYF
DNA: TGTGCCAGCAGCGGGACTAGCGGGAGAGATCCAGACGAGCAGTACTTC

size: many
J: TRBJ2-1
V: TRBV2
D: -
CDR3: CASTRQGGNEQFF
DNA: TGTGCCAGCACCCGCCAGGGGGGCAATGAGCAGTTCTTC

size: many
J: TRBJ2-7
V: TRBV27
D: -
CDR3: CASSLASRAYEQYF
DNA: TGTGCCAGCAGTTTAGCCAGTCGGGCCTACGAGCAGTACTTC

size: many
J: TRBJ1-1
V: TRBV6-5
D: -
CDR3: CASSYRTLTMNTEAFF
DNA: TGTGCCAGCAGTTACCGGACTCTCACCATGAACACTGAAGCTTTCTTT

size: many
J: TRBJ1-5
V: TRBV6-5
D: TRBD1
CDR3: CASSKDRDSNQPQHF
DNA: TGTGCCAGCAGTAAAGACAGGGATAGCAATCAGCCCCAGCATTTT

size: many
J: TRBJ1-2
V: TRBV6-1
D: TRBD1
CDR3: CASSDGDRVVYGYTF
DNA: TGTGCCAGCAGTGACGGGGACAGGGTAGTCTATGGCTACACCTTC

size: -
J: TRBJ2-7
V: TRBV2
D: TRBD1
CDR3: CASSTWTGTYEQYF
DNA: TGTGCCAGCAGTACCTGGACAGGGACCTACGAGCAGTACTTC

size: many
J: TRBJ2-1
V: TRBV6-6
D: TRBD1
CDR3: CASSHGQGVGNEQFF
DNA: TGTGCCAGCAGTCATGGACAGGGGGTTGGAAATGAGCAGTTCTTC

size: many
J: TRBJ2-1
V: TRBV5-1
D: -
CDR3: CASSLAGSSYNEQFF
DNA: TGCGCCAGCAGCTTGGCAGGTAGCTCCTACAATGAGCAGTTCTTC

size: few
J: TRBJ1-4
V: TRBV6-5
D: -
CDR3: CASSYSGVANEKLFF
DNA: TGTGCCAGCAGTTACTCAGGGGTGGCTAATGAAAAACTGTTTTTT

size: many
J: TRBJ1-2
V: TRBV27
D: TRBD1
CDR3: CASSSPGQSYGYTF
DNA: TGTGCCAGCAGTTCACCGGGACAGTCCTATGGCTACACCTTC

size: many
J: TRBJ1-4
V: TRBV2
D: TRBD1
CDR3: CASGSNRDSEKLFF
DNA: TGTGCCAGCGGATCAAACCGGGACAGTGAAAAACTGTTTTTT

size: many
J: TRBJ2-3
V: TRBV28
D: TRBD1
CDR3: CASSPWWQGADTQYF
DNA: TGTGCCAGCAGTCCTTGGTGGCAGGGGGCAGATACGCAGTATTTT

size: many
J: TRBJ2-3
V: TRBV5-1
D: TRBD2
CDR3: CASKLTSGRTDTQYF
DNA: TGCGCCAGCAAACTCACTAGCGGGAGGACAGATACGCAGTATTTT

size: few
J: TRBJ2-7
V: TRBV29-1
D: -
CDR3: CSVNGQQYEQYF
DNA: TGCAGCGTTAATGGACAGCAATACGAGCAGTACTTC

size: many
J: TRBJ2-5
V: TRBV18
D: -
CDR3: CASSPPLGLLYSRAEETQYF
DNA: TGTGCCAGCTCACCACCGTTGGGACTGCTCTACTCTCGGGCTGAAGAGACCCAGTACTTC

size: many
J: TRBJ1-5
V: TRBV7-6
D: -
CDR3: CASSLLGDQPQHF
DNA: TGTGCCAGCAGCTTATTAGGGGATCAGCCCCAGCATTTT

size: many
J: TRBJ1-2
V: TRBV7-8
D: -
CDR3: CASSLDLRLKGYTF
DNA: TGTGCCAGCAGCTTAGACCTTCGACTAAAGGGCTACACCTTC

size: many
J: TRBJ1-5
V: TRBV27
D: -
CDR3: CASSLSRGNNQPQHF
DNA: TGTGCCAGCAGTTTATCGAGGGGGAACAATCAGCCCCAGCATTTT

size: many
J: TRBJ2-7
V: TRBV5-1
D: -
CDR3: CASSLEVRGSEQYF
DNA: TGCGCCAGCAGCTTGGAGGTCAGGGGTTCCGAGCAGTACTTC

size: many
J: TRBJ1-2
V: TRBV30
D: TRBD1
CDR3: CAWTLTGYGYTF
DNA: TGTGCCTGGACCCTGACAGGGTATGGCTACACCTTC

size: many
J: TRBJ2-7
V: TRBV5-1
D: TRBD2
CDR3: CASSLTSGTTTGEQYF
DNA: TGCGCCAGCAGCTTGACTAGCGGGACCACTACGGGGGAGCAGTACTTC

size: -
J: TRBJ1-5
V: TRBV7-6
D: TRBD1
CDR3: CASSWTGDQPQHF
DNA: TGTGCCAGCAGCTGGACAGGGGATCAGCCCCAGCATTTT

size: many
J: TRBJ2-7
V: TRBV5-1
D: -
CDR3: CASSLDTEYEQYF
DNA: TGCGCCAGCAGCTTGGACACAGAGTACGAGCAGTACTTC

size: many
J: TRBJ1-4
V: TRBV4-2
D: TRBD1
CDR3: CASSRGGAEEKLFF
DNA: TGTGCCAGCAGCCGAGGGGGCGCTGAGGAAAAACTGTTTTTT

size: many
J: TRBJ2-1
V: TRBV10-3
D: TRBD2
CDR3: CAISEKVSGGNNEQFF
DNA: TGTGCCATCAGTGAGAAAGTTAGCGGGGGGAATAATGAGCAGTTCTTC

size: many
J: TRBJ2-3
V: TRBV2
D: TRBD2
CDR3: CASSDHQSGGATDTQYF
DNA: TGTGCCAGCAGTGATCACCAAAGCGGGGGGGCGACAGATACGCAGTATTTT

size: -
J: TRBJ2-7
V: TRBV5-1
D: -
CDR3: CASSATEPSYEQYF
DNA: TGCGCCAGCAGCGCGACAGAGCCCTCCTACGAGCAGTACTTC

size: many
J: TRBJ1-2
V: TRBV11-2
D: -
CDR3: CASSLDYSGNYGYTF
DNA: TGTGCCAGCAGCTTAGATTATTCAGGGAACTATGGCTACACCTTC

size: many
J: TRBJ1-1
V: TRBV5-1
D: -
CDR3: CASSLDNRAYTEAFF
DNA: TGCGCCAGCAGCTTGGATAACAGGGCGTACACTGAAGCTTTCTTT

size: -
J: TRBJ1-6
V: TRBV11-3
D: TRBD1
CDR3: CASSGGTGYNSPLHF
DNA: TGTGCCAGCAGCGGAGGGACAGGGTATAATTCACCCCTCCACTTT

size: many
J: TRBJ2-7
V: TRBV18
D: -
CDR3: CASSQAPTHSSYEQYF
DNA: TGTGCCAGCTCACAGGCCCCGACACATTCCTCCTACGAGCAGTACTTC

size: many
J: TRBJ2-1
V: TRBV5-5
D: -
CDR3: CASSLLDGGEQFF
DNA: TGTGCCAGCAGCTTGCTCGATGGCGGTGAGCAGTTCTTC

size: -
J: TRBJ1-4
V: TRBV10-3
D: -
CDR3: CASSVRLNEKLFF
DNA: TGTGCCAGCAGTGTAAGACTTAATGAAAAACTGTTTTTT

size: many
J: TRBJ2-7
V: TRBV18
D: -
CDR3: CASSPQAGAPGYEQYF
DNA: TGTGCCAGCTCACCACAAGCTGGGGCCCCAGGGTACGAGCAGTACTTC

size: many
J: TRBJ1-1
V: TRBV9
D: TRBD1
CDR3: CASSGQGAFGEAFF
DNA: TGTGCCAGCAGCGGACAGGGGGCATTTGGTGAAGCTTTCTTT

size: many
J: TRBJ1-1
V: TRBV11-1
D: TRBD1
CDR3: CASSPGQDTEAFF
DNA: TGTGCCAGCAGCCCTGGACAGGACACTGAAGCTTTCTTT

size: many
J: TRBJ1-1
V: TRBV2
D: -
CDR3: CATADGNTEAFF
DNA: TGTGCCACCGCGGATGGGAACACTGAAGCTTTCTTT

size: many
J: TRBJ2-1
V: TRBV9
D: -
CDR3: CASSVIARGEQFF
DNA: TGTGCCAGCAGCGTAATAGCCCGGGGGGAGCAGTTCTTC

size: many
J: TRBJ2-7
V: TRBV4-1
D: TRBD2
CDR3: CASSLGEGNSYEQYF
DNA: TGCGCCAGCAGCCTCGGGGAGGGGAACTCCTACGAGCAGTACTTC

size: many
J: TRBJ1-5
V: TRBV2
D: TRBD1
CDR3: CASRIGQGGDQPQHF
DNA: TGTGCCAGCAGAATTGGACAGGGCGGGGATCAGCCCCAGCATTTT

size: many
J: TRBJ1-1
V: TRBV2
D: TRBD1
CDR3: CASRRTGSAEAFF
DNA: TGTGCCAGCAGGAGGACAGGGAGCGCTGAAGCTTTCTTT

size: many
J: TRBJ1-6
V: TRBV5-1
D: TRBD1
CDR3: CASSSGTGSSPLHF
DNA: TGCGCCAGCAGCTCCGGGACAGGGAGTTCACCCCTCCACTTT

size: many
J: TRBJ1-2
V: TRBV25-1
D: TRBD1
CDR3: CASSAGTANYGYTF
DNA: TGTGCCAGCAGTGCGGGGACAGCAAACTATGGCTACACCTTC

size: many
J: TRBJ1-4
V: TRBV28
D: -
CDR3: CASRRATNEKLFF
DNA: TGTGCCAGCAGGAGGGCAACTAATGAAAAACTGTTTTTT

size: -
J: TRBJ1-4
V: TRBV5-1
D: -
CDR3: CASSLLNEKLFF
DNA: TGTGCCAGCAGCTTGTTAAATGAAAAACTGTTTTTT

size: many
J: TRBJ1-5
V: TRBV27
D: -
CDR3: CASSLGGVQPQHF
DNA: TGTGCCAGCAGTTTAGGAGGGGTTCAGCCCCAGCATTTT

size: many
J: TRBJ2-7
V: TRBV7-2
D: -
CDR3: CASSLFPRGLGGEQYF
DNA: TGTGCCAGCAGCTTATTCCCGCGGGGCCTTGGGGGCGAGCAGTACTTC